A selection of T cell receptor beta chains follows, all from one sample in a study of blood T cells in healthy people across ages. TCRdb itself ran the 5' RACE reads through MiXCR, one entry per CDR3 protein. The sample comprises about 810,000 distinct CDR3 sequences, around 36% of which are singletons, and roughly 13% rests with the top ten. Sequences were obtained from blood. The receptors shown here come from a young man in good health. Both conserved end residues are part of each CDR3. The D gene is left open where the match is weak. Clone size is not always given. Where it is, it says once, few, many or a class for expanded clones.

CDR3 protein | CDR3 DNA | J gene | V gene | clone size | D gene
CASSQDTTTTNEKLFF | TGCGCCAGCAGCCAAGATACGACAACAACTAATGAAAAACTGTTTTTT | TRBJ1-4 | TRBV4-1 | - | -
CASSQDGPRTAEYSNQPQHF | TGCGCCAGCAGCCAAGATGGACCCCGAACCGCCGAGTATAGCAATCAGCCCCAGCATTTT | TRBJ1-5 | TRBV4-1 | few | -
CASSEGAGYYGYTF | TGTGCCAGCAGTGAAGGGGCAGGGTACTATGGCTACACCTTC | TRBJ1-2 | TRBV6-1 | - | -
CSAEPGTGMYEQYF | TGCAGTGCTGAACCCGGGACAGGGATGTACGAGCAGTACTTC | TRBJ2-7 | TRBV20-1 | - | TRBD1
CASSFYGWGETQYF | TGTGCCAGCAGCTTCTATGGATGGGGAGAGACCCAGTACTTC | TRBJ2-5 | TRBV13 | - | -
CASSRGQPYNEQFF | TGTGCCAGCAGCCGGGGACAGCCCTACAATGAGCAGTTCTTC | TRBJ2-1 | TRBV7-8 | - | TRBD1
CASSIDRTSRAKNIQYF | TGTGCCAGTAGTATAGATCGCACATCCCGGGCCAAAAACATTCAGTACTTC | TRBJ2-4 | TRBV19 | - | -
CASTRLGAYNEQFF | TGTGCCAGCACCCGACTCGGGGCCTACAATGAGCAGTTCTTC | TRBJ2-1 | TRBV6-1 | many | -
CASSPLSGATNTEAFF | TGCGCCAGCAGCCCCTTGAGTGGGGCAACGAACACTGAAGCTTTCTTT | TRBJ1-1 | TRBV5-1 | many | -
CAWSVLLNNEQFF | TGTGCCTGGAGTGTACTCCTGAACAATGAGCAGTTCTTC | TRBJ2-1 | TRBV30 | - | -
CASGPREGQFSNQPQHF | TGTGCCAGCGGGCCCAGGGAGGGACAATTTAGCAATCAGCCCCAGCATTTT | TRBJ1-5 | TRBV6-2/TRBV6-3 | few | -
CAIRLRTGSNTEAFF | TGTGCCATCAGACTACGGACAGGGTCGAACACTGAAGCTTTCTTT | TRBJ1-1 | TRBV10-3 | few | TRBD1
CASRPGAGGFYEQYF | TGTGCCAGCCGTCCCGGGGCAGGGGGCTTCTACGAGCAGTACTTC | TRBJ2-7 | TRBV7-9 | - | TRBD1
CASSPKSDCNEQFF | TGTGCCAGCAGCCCGAAGTCAGACTGCAATGAGCAGTTCTTC | TRBJ2-1 | TRBV3-1 | - | -
CASSLVGHQETQYF | TGTGCCAGCAGCTTAGTAGGACACCAAGAGACCCAGTACTTC | TRBJ2-5 | TRBV7-6 | many | -
CASSLDRGGNNEQFF | TGTGCCAGCAGCTTAGACCGGGGGGGGAACAATGAGCAGTTCTTC | TRBJ2-1 | TRBV7-2 | many | TRBD2
CASSQSGYYNSPLHF | TGTGCCAGCAGCCAATCCGGATACTATAATTCACCCCTCCACTTT | TRBJ1-6 | TRBV14 | - | -
CASSPELGIYNEQYF | TGTGCCAGCAGCCCCGAGTTAGGGATCTACAATGAGCAGTACTTC | TRBJ2-7 | TRBV7-8 | - | -
CASSQYTGTEAFF | TGTGCCAGCAGCCAATATACTGGAACTGAAGCTTTCTTT | TRBJ1-1 | TRBV7-2 | few | -
CASSLGRTTTDTQYF | TGTGCCAGCAGTTTAGGGCGGACCACCACAGATACGCAGTATTTT | TRBJ2-3 | TRBV12-3/TRBV12-4 | few | -
CASSLFPGEQFF | TGTGCCAGCAGTTTATTCCCGGGTGAGCAGTTCTTC | TRBJ2-1 | TRBV12-3/TRBV12-4 | few | -
CASSFTSGGLLNTQYF | TGTGCCAGCAGCTTTACTAGCGGGGGGCTACTTAATACGCAGTATTTT | TRBJ2-3 | TRBV7-2 | few | TRBD2
CASLTGGGGNNEQFF | TGTGCCAGCCTCACAGGGGGGGGTGGGAACAATGAGCAGTTCTTC | TRBJ2-1 | TRBV7-2 | - | -
CASSSRGGQRQFF | TGTGCCAGCAGTTCCCGGGGGGGCCAACGGCAGTTCTTC | TRBJ2-1 | TRBV12-3/TRBV12-4 | - | TRBD2
CASSPRLVHRYQETQYF | TGTGCCAGCAGCCCCCGACTAGTCCACCGCTACCAAGAGACCCAGTACTTC | TRBJ2-5 | TRBV9 | few | -
CSAIAQGQNYGYTF | TGCAGTGCTATCGCACAGGGGCAAAACTATGGCTACACCTTC | TRBJ1-2 | TRBV20-1 | many | TRBD1
CASSLGEGVSNQPQHF | TGTGCCAGCAGCTTAGGAGAGGGGGTTAGCAATCAGCCCCAGCATTTT | TRBJ1-5 | TRBV7-2 | few | -
CSAYPGPGGRMNTEAFF | TGCAGCGCCTACCCGGGCCCGGGGGGGAGAATGAACACTGAAGCTTTCTTT | TRBJ1-1 | TRBV29-1 | - | -
CASSLRPGTRETQYF | TGTGCCAGCAGCTTACGACCCGGAACGAGAGAGACCCAGTACTTC | TRBJ2-5 | TRBV7-2 | few | -
CASRDRPSTDTQYF | TGTGCCAGCCGGGACAGGCCTAGCACAGATACGCAGTATTTT | TRBJ2-3 | TRBV7-2 | few | TRBD1
CSARLRQAFLSYNEQYF | TGCAGTGCTAGACTTAGACAGGCCTTCCTCTCCTACAATGAGCAGTACTTC | TRBJ2-7 | TRBV20-1 | few | -
CASSLTDSATDTQYF | TGTGCCAGCAGTTTGACGGACAGCGCGACAGATACGCAGTATTTT | TRBJ2-3 | TRBV12-3/TRBV12-4 | many | -
CASGPTSGAYNEQFF | TGTGCCAGCGGGCCCACTAGCGGGGCCTACAATGAGCAGTTCTTC | TRBJ2-1 | TRBV2 | once | TRBD2
CASSHDPAGNQPQHF | TGTGCCAGCTCACACGACCCGGCTGGGAATCAGCCCCAGCATTTT | TRBJ1-5 | TRBV18 | few | -
CASSPMDGNSPLHF | TGTGCCAGCTCACCCATGGACGGTAATTCACCCCTCCACTTT | TRBJ1-6 | TRBV18 | few | -
CASSPPGTEAFF | TGCGCCAGCAGCCCCCCTGGCACTGAAGCTTTCTTT | TRBJ1-1 | TRBV6-5 | many | -
CSAREDSHNEQYF | TGCAGTGCTAGAGAGGACTCCCACAATGAGCAGTACTTC | TRBJ2-5 | TRBV20-1 | - | -
CASSYLGPGQGYTF | TGTGCCAGCAGTTACTTGGGGCCAGGTCAAGGCTACACCTTC | TRBJ1-2 | TRBV6-5 | - | -
CAWSVSANNQPQHF | TGTGCCTGGAGTGTGTCAGCAAACAATCAGCCCCAGCATTTT | TRBJ1-5 | TRBV30 | - | -
CASGDRGGSNQPQHF | TGTGCCAGCGGTGACAGGGGGGGCAGCAATCAGCCCCAGCATTTT | TRBJ1-5 | TRBV2 | - | TRBD1
CASSLGIGSGANVLTF | TGCGCCAGCAGCTTGGGTATCGGGTCTGGGGCCAACGTCCTGACTTTC | TRBJ2-6 | TRBV5-1 | - | -
CASSGEDRALHNEQFF | TGTGCCAGCAGCGGCGAGGACAGGGCATTACACAATGAGCAGTTCTTC | TRBJ2-1 | TRBV9 | many | TRBD1
CAWSRNLNTEAFF | TGTGCCTGGAGTCGCAATTTGAACACTGAAGCTTTCTTT | TRBJ1-1 | TRBV30 | many | -
CSAGGRNTDTQYF | TGCAGTGCTGGAGGGAGGAACACAGATACGCAGTATTTT | TRBJ2-3 | TRBV20-1 | - | -
CASSLGQGRGDTQYF | TGTGCCAGCAGCTTGGGGCAGGGGAGAGGAGATACGCAGTATTTT | TRBJ2-3 | TRBV7-3 | - | -
CASSPRGRYEQYF | TGTGCCAGCAGCCCTAGGGGGAGATACGAGCAGTACTTC | TRBJ2-7 | TRBV6-2/TRBV6-3 | - | -
CASSLAGVGDEQFF | TGTGCCAGCAGTCTAGCGGGAGTCGGAGATGAGCAGTTCTTC | TRBJ2-1 | TRBV2 | - | TRBD2
CATSATGGSGEQFF | TGTGCCACCAGCGCTACAGGGGGGAGCGGTGAGCAGTTCTTC | TRBJ2-1 | TRBV24-1 | - | TRBD1
CSARDHEDRAEQYF | TGCAGTGCTAGAGATCACGAGGACCGGGCGGAGCAGTACTTC | TRBJ2-5 | TRBV20-1 | many | -
CASSFGGSTQYF | TGTGCCAGCAGTTTCGGGGGGAGTACGCAGTATTTT | TRBJ2-3 | TRBV27 | - | TRBD2
CASSSWGDSNQPQHF | TGTGCCAGCAGTTCTTGGGGGGATAGCAATCAGCCCCAGCATTTT | TRBJ1-5 | TRBV12-3/TRBV12-4 | - | -
CASSLSGVASTDTQYF | TGTGCCAGCAGCTTATCCGGGGTGGCAAGCACAGATACGCAGTATTTT | TRBJ2-3 | TRBV7-2 | few | -